This T cell receptor (beta chain) was captured by sequencing in a study of T cells in Graves' hyperthyroidism and ophthalmopathy. The study, taken as a whole, reports: Most thyroid clonotypes with frequency above 0.001 were detected in blood. Through a model of 13 V-J features, ophthalmopathy was separated from stable hyperthyroidism. For ophthalmopathy, model prediction preceded onset by a median roughly 5.9 months.

Uncontrolled infection, other autoimmune disease, pregnancy or lactation excluded patients. RNA transcripts yielded amplified TCR beta CDR3 regions. The TCR CDR3 first-round RT-PCR relied on the HTBI primer set. TCRdb analysed the multiplex PCR reads with MiXCR anew, one entry per CDR3 protein. The table shows 660,000 or so distinct CDR3 sequences, with roughly 46% occurring only once. V lost 1 base and J lost 3, with 7 bases in between. CDR1 is MGHRA, CDR2 YSYEKL, per germline. This CDR3 is 13 amino acids long. This clonotype was counted only a few times. What it binds is unknown. This receptor was identified in an adult man with Graves' disease, either hyperthyroidism or ophthalmopathy (not recorded which). Sequencing input: peripheral blood or thyroid tissue (not recorded which). This sequence joins TRBV4-1 and TRBJ2-7; the D is unclear. The CDR3 here is CASSQAWDYEQYF. The DNA for the CDR3 is TGCGCCAGCAGCCAAGCCTGGGACTACGAGCAGTACTTC.